This section outlines one TCR beta chain sequence together with its context. Its specificity is not known. Trimming took off 0 bases at V and 4 bases at J, with 10 bases between the two ends. Germline CDR1 reads SGDLS; CDR2 reads YYNGEE. The CDR3 is made up of 14 amino acids. The data stem from a study of cytomegalovirus exposure and HLA in healthy donors. Points from the study as a whole: Certain sequence variants were highly shared and formed a cluster, and this cluster was likely a sequencing artifact. An analysis that came later showed most CMV-associated TCR beta chains appearing HLA-restricted. Presence/absence analyses treated sequencing depth as roughly uniform across donors.

A multiplex PCR was run with 60 Vbeta primers and 13 Jbeta primers. The method was immunoSEQ multiplex PCR; TCRdb's version includes in-frame clones alone and lacks a portion of them. The table lists roughly 61,000 clones, approximately 80% of them singletons. The TCR comes from a male donor in good health and CMV-seronegative. The specimen sequenced was PBMCs. The genes are TRBV9 and TRBJ1-2; the D gene is possibly TRBD1 (5 bases). Here the CDR3 reads CASSVGGSGYGYTF. As DNA, the CDR3 is TGTGCCAGCAGCGTAGGGGGCAGTGGCTATGGCTACACCTTC. Using reference TRBV9 and TRBJ1-2 for the parts outside the CDR3, the full variable domain is DSGVTQTPKHLITATGQRVTLRCSPRSGDLSVYWYQQSLDQGLQFLIQYYNGEERAKGNILERFSAQQFPDLHSELNLSSLELGDSALYFCASSVGGSGYGYTFGSGTRLTVV.